This TCR beta chain appears in the sequencing data of a study of T cell clonotyping in hematopoietic cell transplantation. Notes on the study in general: Few recipient clonotypes overlapped donors; over 95% were de novo at given depth. Without cell sorting, CD4 versus CD8 contributions remain unresolved. Pathologically expanded recipient clonotypes increased progressively from day 30 to day 180 as diversity fell.

CDR3 length: 18 amino acids. Looked up from germline, CDR1 is MNHEY and CDR2 is SMNVEV (reference sequence). Trimming took 5 bases from V and 6 from J; bases not matched to a gene: 13. The method was immunoSEQ multiplex PCR; TCRdb's version includes in-frame clones alone and lacks a portion of them. The sample includes 4,700 or so clones, around 85% of them seen just once. As regards this clone: The antigen remains undetermined.

Samples: about 28 days before transplant, then days 30, 100 and 180 after. The TCR was taken from a male patient aged 60-69 years who had an allogeneic stem cell transplant from an unrelated donor, so T cells may come from the graft donor. Some clones in this sample may be carry-over from other donors' samples. V and J are TRBV27 and TRBJ2-3, with 14 nucleotides matching TRBD2. The material sequenced was peripheral blood mononuclear cells, taken 180 days after allogeneic stem cell transplant. CDR3 residues: CASSLRTSGRSESDTQYF. The CDR3, as DNA: TGTGCCAGCAGTCTGAGGACTAGCGGGAGGTCAGAGTCGGATACGCAGTATTTT.